A single sample is the source of the 10 T cell receptor beta chains below, sequenced in a study of blood T cell repertoires in COVID-19. Measured with immunoSEQ multiplex PCR; TCRdb has only the in-frame clones, and not every one. Of about 46,000 clones in the sample, 86% were seen once. The sample taken for sequencing was PBMCs or T cells enriched from blood (not recorded which). The receptors come from a woman aged 45 to 65 who had recovered from COVID-19.

The chain uses TRBV5-1 and TRBJ2-7; 7 bases align to TRBD2. This CDR3 is 17 amino acids long. The V segment lost 3 bases and the J segment 2 bases; nucleotides outside the gene matches: 14. Germline V gives CDR1 SGHRS, CDR2 YFSETQ. CDR3 in DNA: TGCGCCAGCAGCTGGGGGGGAGCCGGGGACCCAACCTACGAGCAGTACTTC. Its translation is CASSWGGAGDPTYEQYF.

The chain uses TRBV10-3 and TRBJ1-5; D gene ambiguous. In germline, CDR1 is ENHRY, CDR2 SYGVKD. The length of the CDR3 is 18 residues. V lost 0 bases and J 3 bases, leaving 18 bases between the germline ends. The CDR3 sequence: CAISESTSSGSFNQPQHF. For the CDR3, the DNA is TGTGCCATCAGTGAGTCGACATCCTCGGGATCCTTCAATCAGCCCCAGCATTTT.

The gene calls are TRBV7-2 and TRBJ1-2; D is undetermined. The CDR3 consists of 13 residues. Per the germline V gene, CDR1 is SGHTA and CDR2 is FQGNSA. V was trimmed by 1 base and J by 8 bases, leaving 11 bases between them. CDR3 amino acids: CASSLGPGIGYTF. The CDR3 DNA sequence: TGTGCCAGCAGCTTAGGGCCCGGGATCGGCTACACCTTC. Filled out from reference TRBV7-2 and TRBJ1-2, the complete variable domain reads GAGVSQSPSNKVTEKGKDVELRCDPISGHTALYWYRQSLGQGLEFLIYFQGNSAPDKSGLPSDRFSAERTGGSVSTLTIQRTQQEDSAVYLCASSLGPGIGYTFGSGTRLTVV.

A few counts support this clone. The rearrangement joins TRBV7-2 to TRBJ1-5, with D hard to call. V lost 1 base to trimming and J lost 1 base, with 8 bases between them. This CDR3 region has 15 residues. Germline values: CDR1 SGHTA, CDR2 FQGNSA. CDR3 amino acids: CASSLGPGSNQPQHF. The CDR3 bases are TGTGCCAGCAGCTTAGGTCCGGGGAGCAATCAGCCCCAGCATTTT.

V is TRBV5-1 and J is TRBJ1-2, with D maybe TRBD1 (5 bases). Per the germline V gene, CDR1 is SGHRS and CDR2 is YFSETQ. With 1 base removed from V and 2 bases from J, the gap between germline ends came to 12 bases. This CDR3 has 15 amino acids. CDR3 nucleotides: TGCGCCAGCAGCTTGACAGGTGGCCAGAACTATGGCTACACCTTC. This encodes CASSLTGGQNYGYTF.

This rearrangement joins TRBV18 to TRBJ2-5, with a possible D match to TRBD1 (6 bases). Germline-derived CDR1 and CDR2 are KGHSH and LQKENI. Between the trimmed V and J ends, which lost 2 bases and 5 bases, there was a span of 9 bases. This CDR3 spans 13 amino acids. CDR3 sequence: CASSPRDTETQYF. The CDR3 DNA follows: TGTGCCAGCTCACCAAGGGACACGGAGACCCAGTACTTC.

The rearrangement joins TRBV5-1 to TRBJ2-3; maybe TRBD1 (6 bases). The CDR3 contains 13 residues. Per germline, CDR1 SGHRS and CDR2 YFSETQ. The V and J ends lost 4 bases and 3 bases respectively, with 9 bases between them. CDR3 coding DNA: TGCGCCAGCAGCGAACAGGGAACAGATACGCAGTATTTT. Encoded protein: CASSEQGTDTQYF.

This chain connects TRBV6-5 to TRBJ2-7, with D maybe TRBD1 (5 bases). The CDR3 is 13 amino acids. Per germline, CDR1 MNHEY and CDR2 SVGAGI. V shed 6 bases and J shed 1 base, with 10 bases lying between them. CDR3 sequence: CASRVTGSYEQYF. As DNA, the CDR3 is TGTGCCAGCAGGGTCACAGGTTCCTACGAGCAGTACTTC.

The chain joins TRBV27 to TRBJ2-7; D not resolved. The CDR3 is made up of 13 amino acids. Germline V gene data show CDR1 as MNHEY and CDR2 as SMNVEV (reference sequence). Trimming took off 3 bases at V and 0 bases at J, with 6 bases between the two ends. The CDR3 DNA is TGTGCCAGCAGTTTCGCTAGCTCCTACGAGCAGTACTTC. Protein: CASSFASSYEQYF.

This rearrangement joins TRBV19 to TRBJ1-2; TRBD1 matches 9 bases. V lost 4 bases, J lost 3 bases, and 3 bases stayed unmatched. Germline CDR1 and CDR2: LNHDA and SQIVND (reference sequence). The CDR3 extends over 14 amino acids. This chain's CDR3 is CASSRDREHYGYTF. In DNA, the CDR3 is TGTGCCAGTAGTAGGGACAGGGAACACTATGGCTACACCTTC. The whole variable domain, filled in from reference TRBV19 and TRBJ1-2, reads DGGITQSPKYLFRKEGQNVTLSCEQNLNHDAMYWYRQDPGQGLRLIYYSQIVNDFQKGDIAEGYSVSREKKESFPLTVTSAQKNPTAFYLCASSRDREHYGYTFGSGTRLTVV.